A selection of T cell receptor beta chains follows, all from one sample in a study of blood T cell repertoires in COVID-19. Profiled with immunoSEQ multiplex PCR; TCRdb holds only in-frame clones, not every one. The sample holds about 150,000 clones; roughly four fifths are singletons and the top ten take about 15%. The sample was peripheral blood. The receptors come from a human donor with acute or convalescent COVID-19. The donor label of this sample is uncertain. CDR3s include the opening cysteine and the closing phenylalanine or tryptophan. The order of the fields is clone size, D gene, J gene, V gene, CDR3 DNA, CDR3 protein. A D gene is named only where the DNA matches it firmly. Not all rows give a size; the values are once, few, many and, for expanded clones, a class.

abundance: few
d_gene: TRBD1
j_gene: TRBJ1-2
v_gene: TRBV19
CDR3nt: TGTGCCAGTAGTTACAGGGGAGAGGAACATGGCTACACCTTC
CDR3aa: CASSYRGEEHGYTF

abundance: .
d_gene: .
j_gene: TRBJ2-5
v_gene: TRBV20-1
CDR3nt: TGCAGTGCTCGGCAAGAGACCCAGTACTTC
CDR3aa: CSARQETQYF

abundance: .
d_gene: TRBD1
j_gene: TRBJ1-4
v_gene: TRBV5-4
CDR3nt: TGTGCCAGCAGCTTGGGCCCGGGACAGATACATGAAAAACTGTTTTTT
CDR3aa: CASSLGPGQIHEKLFF

abundance: .
d_gene: TRBD2
j_gene: TRBJ2-5
v_gene: TRBV5-1
CDR3nt: TGCGCCAGCAGCCCGGGACTAGCGGCGTACCAAGAGACCCAGTACTTC
CDR3aa: CASSPGLAAYQETQYF

abundance: .
d_gene: TRBD1
j_gene: TRBJ1-6
v_gene: TRBV19
CDR3nt: TGTGCCAGTAGTCCTCGACAGGGAGATTATAATTCACCCCTCCACTTT
CDR3aa: CASSPRQGDYNSPLHF

abundance: .
d_gene: .
j_gene: TRBJ2-3
v_gene: TRBV3-1/TRBV3-2
CDR3nt: TGTGCCAGCAGCCAAGTCGTCGGTACAGATACGCAGTATTTT
CDR3aa: CASSQVVGTDTQYF

abundance: .
d_gene: .
j_gene: TRBJ1-1
v_gene: TRBV2
CDR3nt: TGTGCCAGCAGTGAATACAGGCGAGCAGGGAACACTGAAGCTTTCTTT
CDR3aa: CASSEYRRAGNTEAFF

abundance: .
d_gene: .
j_gene: TRBJ2-5
v_gene: TRBV7-2
CDR3nt: TGTGCCAGCAGCTTAGGGCTAGTACCCCAAGAGACCCAGTACTTC
CDR3aa: CASSLGLVPQETQYF

abundance: .
d_gene: .
j_gene: TRBJ1-2
v_gene: TRBV19
CDR3nt: TGTGCCAGTAGTTGGGAGGCGGGCTATGGCTACACCTTC
CDR3aa: CASSWEAGYGYTF

abundance: .
d_gene: TRBD1
j_gene: TRBJ1-1
v_gene: TRBV7-9
CDR3nt: TGTGCCAGCAGCTTTCGACAGGGGGCTGCCATGAACACTGAAGCTTTCTTT
CDR3aa: CASSFRQGAAMNTEAFF

abundance: .
d_gene: TRBD1
j_gene: TRBJ1-5
v_gene: TRBV6-6
CDR3nt: TGTGCCAGCAGAGGGACAGGAAGCAATCAGCCCCAGCATTTT
CDR3aa: CASRGTGSNQPQHF

abundance: few
d_gene: .
j_gene: TRBJ2-2
v_gene: TRBV18
CDR3nt: TGTGCCAGCTCACCATCCGGGGACACCGGGGAGCTGTTTTTT
CDR3aa: CASSPSGDTGELFF

abundance: .
d_gene: TRBD1
j_gene: TRBJ1-3
v_gene: TRBV5-1
CDR3nt: TGCGCCAGCAGCCGGGACAGCTCTGGAAACACCATATATTTT
CDR3aa: CASSRDSSGNTIYF

abundance: once
d_gene: .
j_gene: TRBJ1-3
v_gene: TRBV6-1
CDR3nt: TGTGCCAGCAGTGAAGGCCCGGGGGACTGGAACACCATATATTTT
CDR3aa: CASSEGPGDWNTIYF

abundance: .
d_gene: .
j_gene: TRBJ1-6
v_gene: TRBV19
CDR3nt: TGTGCCAGTAAGGTCAGGGATGGTTCACCCCTCCACTTT
CDR3aa: CASKVRDGSPLHF

abundance: once
d_gene: .
j_gene: TRBJ1-3
v_gene: TRBV9
CDR3nt: TGTGCCAGCAGCGTAGGACAGCAATCTGGAAACACCATATATTTT
CDR3aa: CASSVGQQSGNTIYF

abundance: few
d_gene: TRBD1
j_gene: TRBJ2-1
v_gene: TRBV10-3
CDR3nt: TGTGCCATCAGCGCCGGGACAGGGTATTACGATGAGCAGTTCTTC
CDR3aa: CAISAGTGYYDEQFF

abundance: .
d_gene: .
j_gene: TRBJ1-2
v_gene: TRBV12-5
CDR3nt: TGTGCTAGTTCAAAACAGGGAGGGGACTATGGCTACACCTTC
CDR3aa: CASSKQGGDYGYTF

abundance: .
d_gene: .
j_gene: TRBJ1-5
v_gene: TRBV6-2/TRBV6-3
CDR3nt: TGTGCCAGCAGTAAAGGAGATCAGCCCCAGCATTTT
CDR3aa: CASSKGDQPQHF

abundance: .
d_gene: TRBD1
j_gene: TRBJ1-5
v_gene: TRBV19
CDR3nt: TGTGCCAGTAGTATATTAGGGACAGGGGACAATCAGCCCCAGCATTTT
CDR3aa: CASSILGTGDNQPQHF

abundance: .
d_gene: TRBD1
j_gene: TRBJ2-7
v_gene: TRBV6-5
CDR3nt: TGTGCCAGCAGGAACACAGGGGGCAGGTACGAGCAGTACTTC
CDR3aa: CASRNTGGRYEQYF

abundance: .
d_gene: TRBD1
j_gene: TRBJ2-7
v_gene: TRBV6-5
CDR3nt: TGTGCCAGCAGGGGGGGACAGGCGCAAACCTACGAGCAGTACTTC
CDR3aa: CASRGGQAQTYEQYF

abundance: few
d_gene: TRBD1
j_gene: TRBJ1-2
v_gene: TRBV5-1
CDR3nt: TGCGCCAGCAGCTTAGGACAGGGAGCTGTAGTTGGCTACACCTTC
CDR3aa: CASSLGQGAVVGYTF

abundance: .
d_gene: .
j_gene: TRBJ1-2
v_gene: TRBV4-3
CDR3nt: TGCGCCAGCAGCCTACGGGTCGCGCAAAACTATGGCTACACCTTC
CDR3aa: CASSLRVAQNYGYTF

abundance: .
d_gene: TRBD1
j_gene: TRBJ1-2
v_gene: TRBV2
CDR3nt: TGTGCCAGCGGGGACAGGGGGCCTGGTGGCTACACCTTC
CDR3aa: CASGDRGPGGYTF

abundance: .
d_gene: .
j_gene: TRBJ1-3
v_gene: TRBV6-5
CDR3nt: TGTGCCAGCAGTTTGGGGGGAGAAGGAAACACCATATATTTT
CDR3aa: CASSLGGEGNTIYF

abundance: .
d_gene: .
j_gene: TRBJ1-5
v_gene: TRBV30
CDR3nt: TGTGCCTGGAGTGGCGGGGGGGCTAGCAATCAGCCCCAGCATTTT
CDR3aa: CAWSGGGASNQPQHF

abundance: .
d_gene: TRBD2
j_gene: TRBJ2-3
v_gene: TRBV11-1
CDR3nt: TGTGCCAGCAGCCGACTAGCGGGGGCGTTCACAGATACGCAGTATTTT
CDR3aa: CASSRLAGAFTDTQYF

abundance: many
d_gene: .
j_gene: TRBJ1-2
v_gene: TRBV19
CDR3nt: TGTGCCAGTAGTATCCAGGTCCAGGGTGGCTACACCTTC
CDR3aa: CASSIQVQGGYTF

abundance: .
d_gene: TRBD1
j_gene: TRBJ2-7
v_gene: TRBV4-3
CDR3nt: TGCGCCAGCAGCCAAGATAACAGGGGGCGAGCACAGCAGTACTTC
CDR3aa: CASSQDNRGRAQQYF

abundance: .
d_gene: TRBD1
j_gene: TRBJ1-2
v_gene: TRBV3-1/TRBV3-2
CDR3nt: TGTGCCAGCAGCCTCCGGACAGGGGGCTATGGCTACACCTTC
CDR3aa: CASSLRTGGYGYTF

abundance: .
d_gene: TRBD1
j_gene: TRBJ1-5
v_gene: TRBV30
CDR3nt: TGTGCCTGGAGTCGACAGGGCCATCAGCCCCAGCATTTT
CDR3aa: CAWSRQGHQPQHF

abundance: .
d_gene: .
j_gene: TRBJ2-7
v_gene: TRBV5-4
CDR3nt: TGTGCCAGCAGCTTGGCCGGTTCCTACGAGCAGTACTTC
CDR3aa: CASSLAGSYEQYF

abundance: .
d_gene: .
j_gene: TRBJ2-1
v_gene: TRBV7-9
CDR3nt: TGTGCCAGCAGCCATCCGACAGGTCTGGGCGATGAGCAGTTCTTC
CDR3aa: CASSHPTGLGDEQFF

abundance: once
d_gene: .
j_gene: TRBJ1-1
v_gene: TRBV7-2
CDR3nt: TGTGCCAGCAGCTTCGTACAGGGCGGTGGCACTGAAGCTTTCTTT
CDR3aa: CASSFVQGGGTEAFF

abundance: few
d_gene: TRBD1
j_gene: TRBJ2-3
v_gene: TRBV11-1
CDR3nt: TGTGCCAGCAGTTTGTATCGGACAGGGTCCACAGATACGCAGTATTTT
CDR3aa: CASSLYRTGSTDTQYF

abundance: .
d_gene: .
j_gene: TRBJ1-1
v_gene: TRBV30
CDR3nt: TGTGCCTGGAGTGTACCCCGCCCTAGACGTGAGAACACTGAAGCTTTCTTT
CDR3aa: CAWSVPRPRRENTEAFF

abundance: .
d_gene: TRBD2
j_gene: TRBJ2-5
v_gene: TRBV7-3
CDR3nt: TGTGCCAGCAGCTTAACGCCCAGCGGGGGCCAAGAGACCCAGTACTTC
CDR3aa: CASSLTPSGGQETQYF

abundance: .
d_gene: .
j_gene: TRBJ1-2
v_gene: TRBV7-2
CDR3nt: TGTGCCAGCAGCCACAACGTTGGGGCTGGGTATGGCTACACCTTC
CDR3aa: CASSHNVGAGYGYTF

abundance: .
d_gene: TRBD1
j_gene: TRBJ1-2
v_gene: TRBV7-2
CDR3nt: TGTGCCAGCAGCTACGGGACAGGGACGAGAAACTATGGCTACACCTTC
CDR3aa: CASSYGTGTRNYGYTF

abundance: .
d_gene: TRBD1
j_gene: TRBJ2-1
v_gene: TRBV19
CDR3nt: TGTGCCAGTAGAGGCAGGGGGCGAGGATACAATGAGCAGTTCTTC
CDR3aa: CASRGRGRGYNEQFF

abundance: .
d_gene: TRBD1
j_gene: TRBJ1-3
v_gene: TRBV5-4
CDR3nt: TGTGCCAGCAGCTCGGGACAGGGGGATCCCTACTCTGGAAACACCATATATTTT
CDR3aa: CASSSGQGDPYSGNTIYF

abundance: once
d_gene: TRBD1
j_gene: TRBJ1-6
v_gene: TRBV19
CDR3nt: TGTGCCAGTAGTAACAGAGGGACAGGTTTGAATCCCCTCCACTTT
CDR3aa: CASSNRGTGLNPLHF

abundance: .
d_gene: TRBD1
j_gene: TRBJ2-3
v_gene: TRBV6-5
CDR3nt: TGTGCCAGCAGTTACTCTCCGGGACAGGGGGGGACGCAGTATTTT
CDR3aa: CASSYSPGQGGTQYF

abundance: .
d_gene: .
j_gene: TRBJ2-7
v_gene: TRBV5-1
CDR3nt: TGCGCCAGCAGCTTGAACGGGGGACCTTCCTACGAGCAGTACTTC
CDR3aa: CASSLNGGPSYEQYF

abundance: once
d_gene: .
j_gene: TRBJ2-5
v_gene: TRBV27
CDR3nt: TGTGCCAGCAGGTCAGGGCTCCAAGAGACCCAGTACTTC
CDR3aa: CASRSGLQETQYF

abundance: .
d_gene: .
j_gene: TRBJ2-3
v_gene: TRBV7-3
CDR3nt: TGTGCCAGCAGCCCCCAGGGGCCGCGCACAGATACGCAGTATTTT
CDR3aa: CASSPQGPRTDTQYF

abundance: .
d_gene: .
j_gene: TRBJ1-1
v_gene: TRBV6-5
CDR3nt: TGTGCCAGCAGTTCCAATAGTAACAGGAACACTGAAGCTTTCTTT
CDR3aa: CASSSNSNRNTEAFF

abundance: .
d_gene: .
j_gene: TRBJ1-3
v_gene: TRBV21-1
CDR3nt: TGTGCCAGCATCAGGGTTGGAAACACCATATATTTT
CDR3aa: CASIRVGNTIYF

abundance: .
d_gene: TRBD1
j_gene: TRBJ2-7
v_gene: TRBV9
CDR3nt: TGTGCCAGCAGCGTCGGCCCGGACAGGGGAGACGAGCAGTACTTC
CDR3aa: CASSVGPDRGDEQYF

abundance: .
d_gene: TRBD1
j_gene: TRBJ1-6
v_gene: TRBV5-1
CDR3nt: TGCGCCAGCAGCTGGACCGGGACAGGGACGAGGAGCTCTTATAATTCACCCCTCCACTTT
CDR3aa: CASSWTGTGTRSSYNSPLHF

abundance: .
d_gene: .
j_gene: TRBJ1-2
v_gene: TRBV7-5
CDR3nt: TGTGTCAGAAGCTTAGGCGGCAGCTTTAACTATGGCTACACCTTC
CDR3aa: CVRSLGGSFNYGYTF

abundance: .
d_gene: .
j_gene: TRBJ1-1
v_gene: TRBV20-1
CDR3nt: TGCAGTGCTAGCAGGGCCACTGAAGCTTTCTTT
CDR3aa: CSASRATEAFF

abundance: .
d_gene: .
j_gene: TRBJ1-2
v_gene: TRBV10-1
CDR3nt: TGCGCCAGCAGTGATACGGCACAAGCGTTACATGGCTACACCTTC
CDR3aa: CASSDTAQALHGYTF

abundance: .
d_gene: .
j_gene: TRBJ2-6
v_gene: TRBV3-1/TRBV3-2
CDR3nt: TGTGCCAGCAGCCCTGGGCTTTCTGGGGCCAACGTCCTGACTTTC
CDR3aa: CASSPGLSGANVLTF

abundance: .
d_gene: .
j_gene: TRBJ2-2
v_gene: TRBV5-1
CDR3nt: TGCGCCAGCAGCCTCGGCCAGGGAGGAGGGAACACCGGGGAGCTGTTTTTT
CDR3aa: CASSLGQGGGNTGELFF